Shown below are 14 T cell receptor beta chains from a single sample sequenced in a study of blood T cell repertoires in COVID-19. Generated by immunoSEQ multiplex PCR, the TCRdb table keeps only in-frame clones and is missing some. The sample has 180,000 or so clones; roughly 89% are singletons. Sequencing used peripheral blood. All receptors derive from a man aged 40-55 years with acute or convalescent COVID-19.

This clone was detected only once. The V call is TRBV7-9, the J call TRBJ2-5, with D tentatively TRBD2 (6 bases). Germline values: CDR1 SEHNR, CDR2 FQNEAQ (reference sequence). Trimming left V 1 base short and J 5 bases short, with 11 bases between. CDR3 length: 14 residues. The CDR3 DNA is TGTGCCAGCAGCTTAGGGAGGGTGGGGGAGACCCAGTACTTC. Encoded protein: CASSLGRVGETQYF.

This clone has more than one count but fewer than ten. V usage is TRBV12-5 and J usage is TRBJ2-1, with 9 bases fitting TRBD1. In germline, CDR1 is LGHNT, CDR2 FRNRAP. The CDR3 is made up of 18 amino acids. V lost 5 bases, J lost 1 base, and 12 bases stayed unmatched. This CDR3 is CASGGAAGQGGSYNEQFF. The CDR3 DNA reads as TGTGCTAGTGGTGGCGCGGCGGGACAGGGAGGGTCCTACAATGAGCAGTTCTTC.

This clone was picked up one time. The chain uses TRBV6-5 and TRBJ2-2; possible D gene TRBD2, 6 bases. The ends were cut back, 4 bases at V and 4 bases at J, with 13 bases in the middle. CDR1 and CDR2 (germline): MNHEY, SVGAGI. The CDR3 runs 15 residues. For the CDR3, the DNA is TGTGCCAGCAGTTTCGGGGGTCGGGGCACCGGGGAGCTGTTTTTT. Its protein product is CASSFGGRGTGELFF.

The chain combines TRBV6-5 with TRBJ1-2; D gene uncertain. The CDR3 totals 13 residues. V was cut by 6 bases and J by 2 bases, with 10 bases left in between. Germline V gene data show CDR1 as MNHEY and CDR2 as SVGAGI. As DNA, the CDR3 is TGTGCCAGCAGCCTCGACAAAAACTATGGCTACACCTTC. This gives the protein CASSLDKNYGYTF.

The chain couples TRBV15 to TRBJ2-7; 10 bases fit TRBD2. The CDR3 loop spans 16 amino acids. Germline lookup yields CDR1 LNHNV and CDR2 YYDKDF (reference sequence). The V segment lost 3 bases and the J segment 3 bases; nucleotides outside the gene matches: 8. CDR3 nucleotide sequence: TGTGCCACCAGCAGGGATCCAACTAGCGGGGACTACGAGCAGTACTTC. Its protein product is CATSRDPTSGDYEQYF.

The V gene is TRBV4-3, the J gene TRBJ2-7; unclear D gene. V was trimmed by 0 bases and J by 5 bases, leaving 8 bases between them. Germline CDR1 reads LGHNA; CDR2 reads YSLEER. There are 13 residues in the CDR3. The CDR3 DNA reads TGCGCCAGCAGCCAAGATCCCTCAGACGAGCAGTACTTC. Translation: CASSQDPSDEQYF.

The chain recombines TRBV20-1 with TRBJ2-7; the match to TRBD2 covers 8 bases. Trimming removed 3 bases from V and 3 bases from J; junction bases left unmatched: 10. This CDR3 spans 15 amino acids. The V gene's germline CDR1 is DFQATT and CDR2 SNEGSKA (reference sequence). The CDR3 region is CSASFGVAGGYEQYF. In DNA, the CDR3 is TGCAGTGCTAGTTTCGGGGTCGCGGGGGGCTACGAGCAGTACTTC.

J is TRBJ2-7 and V is TRBV5-6; a possible D gene is TRBD1 (6 bases). This CDR3 has 15 residues. The V gene's germline CDR1 is SGHDT and CDR2 YYEEEE. Trimming took off 4 bases at V and 5 bases at J, with 19 bases between the two ends. The CDR3 reads CASSPGSGTRDEQYF. Written as DNA, the CDR3 is TGTGCCAGCAGCCCGGGATCCGGGACACGAGACGAGCAGTACTTC.

DNA for the CDR3: TGTGCCAGCAGTGAAAGAGGGAACGAGCAGTACTTC. It translates to CASSERGNEQYF. V and J are TRBV2 and TRBJ2-7, with D maybe TRBD2 (5 bases). The germline V gene has CDR1 SNHLY and CDR2 FYNNEI. V was cut by 2 bases and J by 5 bases, with 7 bases left in between. CDR3 size: 12 residues.

This sequence joins TRBV15 and TRBJ2-3, with TRBD2 matching over 7 bases. The V and J ends lost 0 bases and 0 bases, in that order; junction bases with no gene match: 6. This CDR3 is 17 amino acids long. Germline V gene data show CDR1 as LNHNV and CDR2 as YYDKDF (reference sequence). CDR3 coding DNA: TGTGCCACCAGCAGAGATCTGGGAGGGGCGAGCACAGATACGCAGTATTTT. This sequence encodes CATSRDLGGASTDTQYF.

The rearrangement uses TRBV29-1 and TRBJ2-7; the D gene is possibly TRBD2 (5 bases). Trimming cost V 4 bases and J 5 bases, with 15 bases left between them. Germline V lookup: CDR1 SQVTM, CDR2 ANQGSEA. The CDR3 length is 13 residues. The CDR3 bases are TGCAGCGTTGTTATTGAGGGAAGAGACGAGCAGTACTTC. This sequence encodes CSVVIEGRDEQYF.

This clone was counted between two and nine times. This chain connects TRBV7-2 to TRBJ2-3; 8 bases match TRBD1. In germline, CDR1 is SGHTA, CDR2 FQGNSA. Losses at the gene ends were 5 bases for V and 2 bases for J; bases not matched to a gene: 6. The CDR3 contains 15 residues. The CDR3 here is CASSTGTGFTDTQYF. Here the CDR3 DNA reads TGTGCCAGCAGCACCGGGACAGGATTCACAGATACGCAGTATTTT.

The V gene is TRBV29-1, the J gene TRBJ1-4, with D possibly matching TRBD1 (5 bases). V gave up 4 bases and J gave up 7 bases, with 13 bases separating them. This CDR3 has 13 amino acids. CDR1 SQVTM and CDR2 ANQGSEA come from the germline V gene. This CDR3 reads CSVGPGTGEKLFF. For the CDR3, the DNA is TGCAGCGTTGGACCCGGGACTGGTGAAAAACTGTTTTTT.

This clone was found a few times. The chain recombines TRBV7-9 with TRBJ1-5; tentatively, D is TRBD1 (5 bases). The ends were cut back, 1 base at V and 2 bases at J, with 9 bases in the middle. The V gene's germline CDR1 is SEHNR and CDR2 FQNEAQ (reference sequence). This CDR3 has 15 residues. Here the CDR3 DNA reads TGTGCCAGCAGCTTAGGAGGAGGGGGCAATCAGCCCCAGCATTTT. Amino acid sequence: CASSLGGGGNQPQHF.